Each of the 14 T cell receptor beta chains below was sequenced from the same sample in a study of CDR3 diversity in severe acne. TCRdb re-called the PCR reads through MiXCR, storing one row per CDR3 protein. The sample lists about 100,000 distinct CDR3 sequences; roughly half were seen once. The sequenced sample was blood. The receptors come from a male donor with acne.

Ten or more counts support this clonotype. The chain links TRBV12-3 or TRBV12-4 to TRBJ2-3; the D is unclear. Trimming removed 3 bases from V and 6 bases from J, with 7 bases in between. The CDR3 consists of 12 residues. The CDR3 protein is CASSFVWDTQYF. The CDR3 DNA is TGTGCCAGCAGTTTCGTATGGGATACGCAGTATTTT.

Concerning this clonotype: A much larger clone differs from this one at a single base, so this may be a read error. The CDR3 does not close with the conserved phenylalanine or tryptophan, likely indicating a read error. The V gene is TRBV7-2, the J gene TRBJ2-3; D tentatively reads TRBD1 or TRBD2 (5 bases each). V lost 2 bases and J lost 4, with 13 bases in between. The CDR3 totals 15 residues. CDR1 is SGHTA and CDR2 is FQGNSA in the germline V gene. The DNA for the CDR3 is TGTGCCAGCAGCTTACAGCGGCAGGGCGCAGATACGCAGTATTAT. Its translation: CASSLQRQGADTQYY.

The chain couples TRBV15 to TRBJ2-5, with TRBD1 matching over 8 bases. Trimming at V came to 8 bases and at J to 2 bases, leaving 7 bases not matched to a gene. CDR3 length: 14 amino acids. Germline CDR1 is LNHNV and CDR2 is YYDKDF (reference sequence). Written as DNA, the CDR3 is TGTGCCACCCTAGACAGGGGTGGACAAGAGACCCAGTACTTC. Encoded protein: CATLDRGGQETQYF.

This clonotype was seen repeatedly, ten times or more. The chain joins TRBV3-1 to TRBJ2-7; D is unclear. The V end lost 0 bases, the J end lost 2 bases, and 14 bases lay between the germline ends. The CDR3 covers 16 residues. CDR1 is LGHDT and CDR2 is YNNKEL in the germline V gene (reference sequence). For the CDR3, the DNA is TGTGCCAGCAGCCAAGAATCTGCCAATTTTGCCTACGAGCAGTACTTC. It specifies CASSQESANFAYEQYF.

On this clonotype: A read error is possible here, since a much larger clone lies one base away. This rearrangement joins TRBV7-2 to TRBJ1-1; the D is unclear. CDR1 is SGHTA and CDR2 is FQGNSA in the germline V gene. V shed 3 bases and J shed 3 bases, with 11 bases lying between them. CDR3 length: 14 amino acids. The CDR3 coding sequence is TGTGCCAGCAGCTTCGGGTATTCGGACACTGAAGCTTTCTTT. This encodes CASSFGYSDTEAFF.

This clonotype came up a few times. This chain joins TRBV7-9 and TRBJ2-5; a possible D gene is TRBD2 (7 bases). The J call is in doubt because the DNA end fits TRBJ2-7 better. The CDR3 covers 15 residues. The germline V gene has CDR1 SEHNR and CDR2 FQNEAQ (reference sequence). The DNA of the CDR3 is TGTGCCAGCAGCCAAGTGGAGGGGGGGAACTACGAGCAGTACTTC. Amino acid sequence: CASSQVEGGNYEQYF.

V usage is TRBV25-1 and J usage is TRBJ1-1, with a tentative D call TRBD1 (5 bases). The CDR3 is 15 residues long. V gave up 1 base and J gave up 1 base, with 10 bases separating them. Germline V lookup: CDR1 MGHDK, CDR2 SYGVNS. The CDR3 sequence is CASSEWGTENTEAFF. The CDR3 nucleotides are TGTGCCAGCAGTGAATGGGGGACCGAGAACACTGAAGCTTTCTTT.

A few counts support this clonotype. V gene TRBV7-2 combines with J gene TRBJ1-6; 12 bases line up with TRBD1. Germline loops: CDR1 SGHTA, CDR2 FQGNSA. V lost 0 bases, J lost 7 bases, and 7 bases stayed unmatched. The CDR3 covers 18 residues. CDR3 amino acids: CASSLAGQGAERNSPLHF. The DNA for the CDR3 is TGTGCCAGCAGCTTAGCGGGACAGGGGGCTGAAAGGAATTCACCCCTCCACTTT.

This clonotype was counted only a few times. The chain employs TRBV29-1 and TRBJ2-7, with unresolved D. Germline values: CDR1 SQVTM, CDR2 ANQGSEA. Trimming cost V 3 bases and J 5 bases, with 17 bases left between them. This CDR3 contains 14 residues. The CDR3 region is CSVEGTSIKHEQYF. CDR3 in DNA: TGCAGCGTTGAGGGCACGTCCATCAAACACGAGCAGTACTTC.

The chain employs TRBV11-2 and TRBJ1-6; 7 bases are shared with TRBD1. This CDR3 has 16 residues. Germline V gene sequence: CDR1 SGHAT, CDR2 FQNNGV. The V and J ends lost 1 base and 10 bases, in that order; junction bases with no gene match: 10. The CDR3 spells CASSLASTGRYSPLHF. The CDR3 DNA sequence: TGTGCCAGCAGCTTAGCGTCGACAGGGAGGTACTCACCCCTCCACTTT.

This clonotype appeared many times. This chain uses TRBV9 with TRBJ1-6; TRBD1 agrees at 8 bases. This CDR3 has 14 residues. CDR1 is SGDLS and CDR2 is YYNGEE in the germline V gene. V gave up 2 bases and J gave up 7 bases; unmatched junction bases: 2. This CDR3 reads CASSVTGGNSPLHF. The CDR3 coding sequence is TGTGCCAGCAGCGTCACAGGGGGGAATTCACCCCTCCACTTT. The full variable domain, rest sourced from reference TRBV9 and TRBJ1-6, is DSGVTQTPKHLITATGQRVTLRCSPRSGDLSVYWYQQSLDQGLQFLIQYYNGEERAKGNILERFSAQQFPDLHSELNLSSLELGDSALYFCASSVTGGNSPLHFGNGTRLTVT.

This clonotype occurred many times. This chain uses TRBV5-4 with TRBJ2-7; possibly TRBD1 for D (6 bases). Germline V gene data show CDR1 as SGHNT and CDR2 as YYREEE (reference sequence). V was clipped by 3 bases and J by 5 bases, with 21 bases between them. The CDR3 loop spans 16 amino acids. The CDR3 loop reads CASSSSMSGTKNEQYF. The CDR3 nucleotides are TGTGCCAGCAGCTCGTCCATGTCCGGGACAAAAAACGAGCAGTACTTC.

The V and J genes are TRBV7-6 and TRBJ2-3; 12 nucleotides agree with TRBD2. This CDR3 spans 16 amino acids. V shed 5 bases and J 3 bases; nucleotides not matched to a gene: 6. CDR1 is SGHVS, CDR2 FNYEAQ, per germline. The CDR3 sequence is CASSTGLAGTTDTQYF. CDR3 DNA sequence: TGTGCCAGCAGCACCGGACTAGCGGGAACGACAGATACGCAGTATTTT.

This clonotype has only a few counts. The chain is built from TRBV15 and TRBJ2-7; TRBD1 agrees at 10 bases. The V gene's germline CDR1 is LNHNV and CDR2 YYDKDF (reference sequence). The CDR3 length is 15 residues. Unmatched junction bases numbered 8, after V lost 4 bases and J lost 5 bases. The CDR3 bases are TGTGCCACCAGCACCGGGACAGGGGCTTCCGACGAGCAGTACTTC. It yields the protein CATSTGTGASDEQYF. Full variable domain (outside the CDR3, taken from reference TRBV15 and TRBJ2-7): DAMVIQNPRYQVTQFGKPVTLSCSQTLNHNVMYWYQQKSSQAPKLLFHYYDKDFNNEADTPDNFQSRRPNTSFCFLDIRSPGLGDTAMYLCATSTGTGASDEQYFGPGTRLTVT.